The entry below gives a single TCR beta chain sequence along with its context. There is no known antigen for this receptor. There are no base qualities to consult, and no much larger clone falls within one base. This entry belongs to a study of T cell responses to AZD1222 COVID-19 vaccine (dated by TCRdb to 2020 to 2023). Some background on the complete study: A total of 233 trial participants underwent TCR sequencing, of whom 200 to 220 received two doses of AZD1222 and about 25 received two doses of the MenACWY control vaccine. Trial participants were enrolled by age into 18-55, 56-69 and 70-plus year subgroups, with around 140, 26 and 57 TCR-sequenced participants respectively. Points the paper makes about the study in general: Only a handful of AZD1222 recipients were SARS-CoV-2 seropositive at baseline, limiting conclusions about previously exposed vaccinees. In the small 56-69-year group, the increase in depth fell short of significance, most likely because of low power. Participants were mostly white British, with more females than males. The authors suggested clonal diversity may have been underestimated. Because no samples from the day 14 peak response were available, repertoires could be characterized only after the peak T cell response. Spike-specific TCR breadth and depth rose significantly after two AZD1222 doses compared with day 0 and with MenACWY recipients. The whole spike protein was spanned by vaccine-associated CD4 TCRs, and dominant responses were seen in regions 160-218 and 743-854. Nearly half of unique spike-specific TCRs reportedly recognized epitopes outside regions mutated in the B.1.351 and B.1.1.7 variants.

The CDR3 regions of human TCRbeta chains were analyzed by immunosequencing. The study's own analysis went as follows. Repertoire TCRs were matched against a reference library of SARS-CoV-2-specific TCRs generated with the MIRA antigen-specificity platform. Breadth meant the fraction of unique TCRs that were SARS-CoV-2-associated, whereas depth meant the fraction of total T cells that were SARS-CoV-2-associated. Using the MIRA data, each spike-specific TCR was assigned both to the spike region to which the TCR was reactive and to a CD4 or CD8 class. Log10-transformed breadth and depth values were compared by one-way ANOVA with Sidak's multiple comparisons tests. This is the immuneACCESS table as TCRdb keeps it, with only in-frame sequences that have V and J called. A part of the clones is gone; compared with another copy, unresolved V genes explain less than half, and the rest is unexplained. D and trimming were read from the DNA, whereas the V and J calls and clone size are those reported in that table. The sample profile shows 90,000 to 100,000 clones; roughly 88% of them were found once. Of the sample, around 10% is held by the ten largest clones.

This sample's time point label indicates: about 28 days (+/-7) after the second vaccine dose. AZD1222 recipients given second doses at about 4 weeks or at about 12 weeks were pooled, since spike-specific TCR depth and breadth were not found to differ between the two schedules. Vaccinee samples were obtained from the UK trials COV001 and COV002, which included a single-blind randomized controlled phase 2/3 trial of AZD1222 (ChAdOx1 nCoV-19) in healthy adults. Trial participant PBMC samples were collected at day 0 and day 28 after the second dose for TCRbeta chain sequencing. From V the trimming removes 3 bases and from J it removes 0 bases, while the gene matches leave 8 bases of the junction unaccounted for. The germline V gene gives CDR1 as MDHEN and CDR2 as SYDVKM. The cysteine opens and the phenylalanine closes a CDR3 of 19 amino acids. The only DNA kept is the CDR3, 57 bases in frame from the first base.

The starting material was peripheral blood, obtained 28 days after the second AZD1222 dose. The chain is encoded by TRBV28 joined to TRBJ2-1; 13 bases in the junction line up with TRBD2. The sequence derives from an adult who received the AZD1222 COVID-19 vaccine. The DNA is as follows: TGTGCCAGCAGTTTCTTCGGACTAGCGGGAGCCACCTCCTACAATGAGCAGTTCTTC. This is translated as CASSFFGLAGATSYNEQFF.